The TCR beta chain under discussion was sequenced for a study of CD8 T cells in Susac syndrome. This CDR3 has 15 residues. Trimming took off 0 bases at V and 0 bases at J, with 9 bases between the two ends. Per the germline V gene, CDR1 is SNHLY and CDR2 is FYNNEI. Random hexamers served to reverse transcribe about 0.5 to 1 ug RNA. One entry per CDR3 protein results from TCRdb running MiXCR on the immunoSEQ multiplex PCR reads. The sample records hundreds of thousands of distinct CDR3 sequences, 75% to 85% being singletons. Sample: CD8+ T cells from PBMCs. The TCR comes from a human donor with multiple sclerosis. The V gene is TRBV2, the J gene TRBJ2-7, with D maybe TRBD2 (5 bases). CDR3 in DNA: TGTGCCAGCAGTGAAGCGGTTGGGAGCTCCTACGAGCAGTACTTC. It specifies CASSEAVGSSYEQYF.